The clone carrying this T cell receptor beta chain came up once. The antigen is undetermined. CD8 cells classed as naive were CD45RO-negative and positively selected for CCR7, excluding terminally differentiated effector memory CD45RA+ cells. The data originate from a study of shared clonotypes between healthy human individuals. Study-level results: Generation of non-shared clonotypes was less probable than generation of clonotypes shared by all four donors. A handful of donors showed sharing of approximately 5% of naive CD4 clonotypes.

The V gene end was trimmed by 3 bases and the J gene end by 5 bases; junction bases not matched to a gene: 6. The CDR3 has 15 amino acids. Germline loops: CDR1 MGHRA, CDR2 YSYEKL. The deep-level immunoSEQ assay was used. Clones were sequenced by immunoSEQ multiplex PCR, and TCRdb holds only the in-frame ones, with some missing. The table lists about 820,000 clones, about 92% of them singletons. The origin of this receptor is a man under 40 in good health. V is TRBV4-1 and J is TRBJ2-1, with 8 bases fitting TRBD2. Sequencing used naive CD8+ T cells sorted from blood. The CDR3 region is CASSHPQRGNNEQFF. The CDR3, as DNA: TGCGCCAGCAGCCATCCCCAGCGGGGGAACAATGAGCAGTTCTTC.